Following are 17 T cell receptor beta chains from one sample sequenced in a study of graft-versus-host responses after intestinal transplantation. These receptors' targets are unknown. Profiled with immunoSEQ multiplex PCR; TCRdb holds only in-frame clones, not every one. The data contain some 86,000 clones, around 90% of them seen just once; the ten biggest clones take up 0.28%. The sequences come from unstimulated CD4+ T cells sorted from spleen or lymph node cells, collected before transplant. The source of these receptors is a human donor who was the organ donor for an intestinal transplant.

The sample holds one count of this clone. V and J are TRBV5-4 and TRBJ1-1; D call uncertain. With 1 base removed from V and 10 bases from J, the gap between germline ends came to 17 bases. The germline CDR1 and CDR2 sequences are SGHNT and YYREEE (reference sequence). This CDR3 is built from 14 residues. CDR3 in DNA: TGTGCCAGCAGCTTGATGTCGAGGGCCACCCCAGCTTTCTTT. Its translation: CASSLMSRATPAFF.

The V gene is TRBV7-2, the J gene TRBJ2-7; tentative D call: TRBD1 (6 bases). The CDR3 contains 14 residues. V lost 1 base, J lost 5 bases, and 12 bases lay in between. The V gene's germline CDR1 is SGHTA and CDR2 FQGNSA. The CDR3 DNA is TGTGCCAGCAGCTTAGGGGGCAGGGGCCACGAGCAGTACTTC. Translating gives CASSLGGRGHEQYF.

CDR3 sequence (DNA): TGTGCCAGCGCTAGCTCCTATAATTCACCCCTCCACTTT. Protein: CASASSYNSPLHF. The chain combines TRBV27 with TRBJ1-6; D is ambiguous. Per germline, CDR1 MNHEY and CDR2 SMNVEV (reference sequence). CDR3 length: 13 amino acids. Trimming removed 8 bases at V and 0 bases at J, with 5 bases between.

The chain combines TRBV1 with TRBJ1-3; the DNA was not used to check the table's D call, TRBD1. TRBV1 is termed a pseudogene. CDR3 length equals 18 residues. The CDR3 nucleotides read TGCACCAGCAGCCAAGTTTGGCCCTTAACAGGGTTTGGAAACACCATATATTTT. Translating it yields CTSSQVWPLTGFGNTIYF.

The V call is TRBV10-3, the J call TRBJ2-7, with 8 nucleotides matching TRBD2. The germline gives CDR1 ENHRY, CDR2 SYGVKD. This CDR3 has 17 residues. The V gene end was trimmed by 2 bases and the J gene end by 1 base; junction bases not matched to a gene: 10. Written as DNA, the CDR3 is TGTGCCATCAGTGAGCCACTCAGCGGGAGCCGGTCCTACGAGCAGTACTTC. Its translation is CAISEPLSGSRSYEQYF.

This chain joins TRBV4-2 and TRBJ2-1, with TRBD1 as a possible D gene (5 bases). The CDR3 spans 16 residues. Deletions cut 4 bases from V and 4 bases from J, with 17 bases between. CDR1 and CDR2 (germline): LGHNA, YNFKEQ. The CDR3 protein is CASSLMQGIGYNEQFF. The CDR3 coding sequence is TGTGCCAGCAGCCTTATGCAGGGTATCGGTTACAATGAGCAGTTCTTC.

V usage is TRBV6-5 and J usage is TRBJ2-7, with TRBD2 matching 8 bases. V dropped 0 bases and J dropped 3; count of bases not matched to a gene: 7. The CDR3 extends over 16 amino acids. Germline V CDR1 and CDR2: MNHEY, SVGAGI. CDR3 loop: CASSYSGGAGGYEQYF. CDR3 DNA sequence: TGTGCCAGCAGTTACTCGGGCGGTGCGGGGGGCTACGAGCAGTACTTC.

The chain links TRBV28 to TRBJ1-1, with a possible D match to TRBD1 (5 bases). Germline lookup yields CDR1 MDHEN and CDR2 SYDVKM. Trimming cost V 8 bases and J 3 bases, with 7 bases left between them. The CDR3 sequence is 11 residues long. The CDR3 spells CASPGYTEAFF. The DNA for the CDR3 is TGTGCCAGCCCAGGGTACACTGAAGCTTTCTTT.

CDR3 nucleotide sequence: TGTGCCAGCAGGTATGTGAGGAGCCCCTACAATGAGCAGTTCTTC. This encodes CASRYVRSPYNEQFF. This chain connects TRBV6-1 to TRBJ2-1; D is undetermined. The germline V gene encodes CDR1 MNHNS and CDR2 SASEGT. The germline V and J ends were trimmed by 6 bases and 2 bases, with 14 bases remaining between them. The CDR3 runs to 15 residues.

The CDR3 DNA follows: TGTGCCAGCGGCCGAGACTTCTACGAGCAGTACTTC. Amino acid sequence: CASGRDFYEQYF. The chain couples TRBV25-1 to TRBJ2-7, with unresolved D. This CDR3 is built from 12 residues. The germline V gene encodes CDR1 MGHDK and CDR2 SYGVNS. The V gene lost 8 bases and the J gene lost 3 bases, with 11 bases spanning the gap.

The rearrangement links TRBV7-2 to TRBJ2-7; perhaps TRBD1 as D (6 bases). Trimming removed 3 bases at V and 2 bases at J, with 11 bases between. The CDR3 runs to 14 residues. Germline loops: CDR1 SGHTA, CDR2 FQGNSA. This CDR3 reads CASSFQGPPYEQYF. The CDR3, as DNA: TGTGCCAGCAGCTTTCAGGGGCCGCCCTACGAGCAGTACTTC.

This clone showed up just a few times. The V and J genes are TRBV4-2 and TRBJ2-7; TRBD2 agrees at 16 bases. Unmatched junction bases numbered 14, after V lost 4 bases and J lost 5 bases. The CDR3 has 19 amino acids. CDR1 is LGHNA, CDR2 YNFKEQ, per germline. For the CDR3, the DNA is TGTGCCAGCAGCCGAAACACCGGGACTAGCGGGAGGGCCCCCCACGAGCAGTACTTC. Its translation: CASSRNTGTSGRAPHEQYF.

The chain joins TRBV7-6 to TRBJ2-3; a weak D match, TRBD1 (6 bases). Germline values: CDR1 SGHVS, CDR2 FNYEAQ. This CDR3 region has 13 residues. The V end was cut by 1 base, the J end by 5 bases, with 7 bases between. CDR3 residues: CASSLVRGDTQYF. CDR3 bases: TGTGCCAGCAGCTTAGTCAGGGGAGATACGCAGTATTTT.

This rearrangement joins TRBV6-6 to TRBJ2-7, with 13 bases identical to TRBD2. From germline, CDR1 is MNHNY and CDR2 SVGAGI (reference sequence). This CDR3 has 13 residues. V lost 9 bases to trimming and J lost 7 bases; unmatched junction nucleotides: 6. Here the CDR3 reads CASRGLAGWEQYF. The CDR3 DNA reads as TGTGCCAGTAGGGGACTAGCGGGGTGGGAGCAGTACTTC.

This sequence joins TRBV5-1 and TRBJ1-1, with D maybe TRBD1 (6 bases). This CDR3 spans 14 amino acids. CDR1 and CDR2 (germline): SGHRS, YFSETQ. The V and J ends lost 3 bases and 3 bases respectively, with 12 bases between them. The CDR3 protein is CASSSGTYDTEAFF. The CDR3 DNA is TGCGCCAGCAGCTCCGGGACATACGACACTGAAGCTTTCTTT. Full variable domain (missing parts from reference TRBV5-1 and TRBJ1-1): KAGVTQTPRYLIKTRGQQVTLSCSPISGHRSVSWYQQTPGQGLQFLFEYFSETQRNKGNFPGRFSGRQFSNSRSEMNVSTLELGDSALYLCASSSGTYDTEAFFGQGTRLTVV.

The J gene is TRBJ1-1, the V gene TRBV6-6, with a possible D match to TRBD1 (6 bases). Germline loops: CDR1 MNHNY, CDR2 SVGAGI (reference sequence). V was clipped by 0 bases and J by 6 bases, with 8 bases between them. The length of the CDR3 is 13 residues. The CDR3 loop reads CASSYSTGSEAFF. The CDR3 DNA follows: TGTGCCAGCAGTTACTCGACAGGTTCTGAAGCTTTCTTT.

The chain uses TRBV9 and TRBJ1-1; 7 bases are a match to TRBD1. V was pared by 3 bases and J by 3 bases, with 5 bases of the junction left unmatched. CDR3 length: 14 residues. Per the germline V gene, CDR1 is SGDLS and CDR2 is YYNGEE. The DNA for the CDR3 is TGTGCCAGCAGCGCGACAGGGAAGGACACTGAAGCTTTCTTT. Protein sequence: CASSATGKDTEAFF.